This TCR beta chain was captured in a study of CD8+ T cells in alopecia areata. The sample holds a few counts of this clone. Its cognate antigen is unknown. Study-level findings and limits: Researchers report lesional scalp, most notably alopecia totalis/universalis, outstripped normal scalp in clonality. Tofacitinib significantly reduced both scalp clonality and expanded CD8+ clones among the top 100.

The treatment was: oral pan-JAK inhibitor, 5-10 mg twice daily. Alopecia areata patients provided lesional scalp punch biopsies and peripheral blood, both collected for the study. In each case, RNA was isolated and then reverse transcribed into cDNA as the sequencing template. Some clones are missing from TCRdb's copy, which holds only in-frame ones; the method was immunoSEQ multiplex PCR. The sample carries 150,000 to 200,000 clones, 50% to 70% recorded once. The CDR3 is 18 residues long. The V end lost 7 bases, the J end lost 4 bases, and 28 bases lay between the germline ends. Germline V gives CDR1 SGHTA, CDR2 FQGNSA.

Sequencing used CD4+ T cells sorted from blood, obtained at week 49, from a patient treated with tofacitinib. This clonotype originated in a human donor with alopecia areata. The chain is built from TRBV7-2 and TRBJ1-2; a possible D gene is TRBD1 (5 bases). The CDR3 DNA reads as TGTGCCAGCACTCACCCCGTGGGGCATCCGGGCGCTTCCTATGGCTACACCTTC. Translation gives CASTHPVGHPGASYGYTF.